Shown below are 3 T cell receptor beta chains from a single sample sequenced in a study of blood T cells in healthy people across ages. Sample-barcoded 5' priming and a J-beta primer mix drove a second PCR of roughly 6 to 12 cycles. TCRdb fed the 5' RACE reads into MiXCR, producing one record per CDR3 protein. The sample lists fewer than 1.5 million distinct CDR3 sequences; 42% were seen once. Specimen: blood. The receptors originated from a woman aged 18-29 years in good health.

This chain links TRBV2 with TRBJ2-7, with TRBD2 matching 11 bases. Germline lookup yields CDR1 SNHLY and CDR2 FYNNEI. V gave up 9 bases and J gave up 3 bases; unmatched junction bases: 4. The CDR3 consists of 13 residues. This chain's CDR3 is CASMGLADYEQYF. The CDR3 nucleotides are TGTGCCAGTATGGGACTAGCGGACTACGAGCAGTACTTC.

The V gene is TRBV2, the J gene TRBJ2-7; 10 bases match TRBD1. Germline V lookup: CDR1 SNHLY, CDR2 FYNNEI. The CDR3 has 14 amino acids. The ends lost 8 bases at V and 3 bases at J; junction bases unmatched: 7. The CDR3 is CASARGTGDYEQYF. The DNA for the CDR3 is TGTGCCAGCGCCCGCGGGACAGGGGACTACGAGCAGTACTTC.

This clonotype was seen a few times. The chain joins TRBV7-3 to TRBJ2-3; D might be TRBD2 (5 bases). The CDR3 is 14 residues long. The V and J ends lost 0 bases and 5 bases respectively, with 9 bases between them. Germline-derived CDR1 and CDR2 are SGHTA and FQGTGA. CDR3 nucleotides: TGTGCCAGCAGCTTAACCGAGGGTGAAGATACGCAGTATTTT. Its protein is CASSLTEGEDTQYF.